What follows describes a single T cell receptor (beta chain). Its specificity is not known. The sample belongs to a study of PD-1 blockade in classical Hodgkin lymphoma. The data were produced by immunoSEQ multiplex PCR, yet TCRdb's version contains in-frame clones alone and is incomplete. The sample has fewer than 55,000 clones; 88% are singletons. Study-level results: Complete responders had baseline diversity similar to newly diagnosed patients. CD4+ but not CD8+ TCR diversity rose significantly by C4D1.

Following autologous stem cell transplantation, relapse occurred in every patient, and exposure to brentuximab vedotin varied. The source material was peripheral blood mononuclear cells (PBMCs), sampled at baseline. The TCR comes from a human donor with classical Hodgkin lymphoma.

The CDR3: CASSSRTSGRGGETQYF. The CDR3, as DNA: TGTGCCAGCAGCTCCCGGACTAGCGGGAGGGGAGGGGAGACCCAGTACTTC. The V and J genes are TRBV7-2 and TRBJ2-5; 15 bases fit TRBD2. Germline V gives CDR1 SGHTA, CDR2 FQGNSA. V lost 4 bases and J lost 5; bases outside the gene matches: 8. This CDR3 spans 17 amino acids.